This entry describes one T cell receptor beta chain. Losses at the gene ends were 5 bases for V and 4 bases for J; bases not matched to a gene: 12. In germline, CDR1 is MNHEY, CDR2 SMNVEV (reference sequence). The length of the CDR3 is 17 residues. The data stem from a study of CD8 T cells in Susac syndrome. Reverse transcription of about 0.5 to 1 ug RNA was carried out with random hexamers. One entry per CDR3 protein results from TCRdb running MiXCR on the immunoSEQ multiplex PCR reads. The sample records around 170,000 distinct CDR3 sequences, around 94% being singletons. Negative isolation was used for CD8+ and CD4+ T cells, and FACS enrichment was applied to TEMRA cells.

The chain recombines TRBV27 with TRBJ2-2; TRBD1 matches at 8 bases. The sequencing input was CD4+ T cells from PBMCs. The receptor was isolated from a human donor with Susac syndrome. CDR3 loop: CASSPRKTGAGTGELFF. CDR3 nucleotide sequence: TGTGCCAGCAGTCCACGGAAGACAGGGGCAGGCACCGGGGAGCTGTTTTTT.